The 32 T cell receptor beta chains below were found in one sample sequenced in a study of shared clonotypes between healthy human individuals. The repertoire was sequenced with immunoSEQ multiplex PCR; TCRdb's copy has only in-frame clones and lacks some. The sample has about 96,000 clones; approximately 63% are singletons. Sequenced material: memory CD8+ T cells sorted from blood. Subset noted: CD45RO+ cells pooled with CCR7-negative TemRA cells. The receptors were sampled from a man between 25 and 39 years old in good health.

This clone was detected only a few times. This chain links TRBV7-9 with TRBJ2-1; a possible D gene is TRBD2 (5 bases). The CDR3 extends over 14 amino acids. Germline loops: CDR1 SEHNR, CDR2 FQNEAQ (reference sequence). V gave up 1 base and J gave up 8 bases, with 12 bases separating them. The CDR3 sequence: CASSLGWGEDEQFF. CDR3 nucleotides: TGTGCCAGCAGCTTAGGTTGGGGAGAGGATGAGCAGTTCTTC.

This chain links TRBV10-3 with TRBJ2-3; 8 bases are a match to TRBD2. CDR3 length equals 16 residues. Trimming took 6 bases from V and 1 from J; bases not matched to a gene: 9. Germline V gene lookup returns CDR1 ENHRY and CDR2 SYGVKD. CDR3 residues: CAISPGAGERTDTQYF. The CDR3 coding sequence is TGTGCCATCAGCCCGGGAGCGGGAGAACGCACAGATACGCAGTATTTT.

The chain is built from TRBV18 and TRBJ2-5; D might be TRBD2 (7 bases). Between the trimmed V and J ends, which lost 2 bases and 6 bases, there was a span of 19 bases. From germline, CDR1 is KGHSH and CDR2 LQKENI. The CDR3 sequence is 16 residues long. The CDR3 is CASSPTYREGWKTQYF. For the CDR3, the DNA is TGTGCCAGCTCACCAACTTACAGGGAGGGATGGAAGACCCAGTACTTC.

This clone was counted a single time. The V and J genes are TRBV27 and TRBJ2-5; 7 bases fit TRBD2. The CDR3 consists of 14 residues. The V gene's germline CDR1 is MNHEY and CDR2 SMNVEV (reference sequence). The trim removed 2 bases at V and 3 bases at J, leaving 3 bases unmatched. CDR3 amino acids: CASSLRAGEETQYF. CDR3 coding DNA: TGTGCCAGCAGTTTAAGGGCGGGAGAAGAGACCCAGTACTTC.

The chain links TRBV19 to TRBJ2-1; D is perhaps TRBD2 (6 bases). The CDR3 contains 15 residues. The V gene lost 2 bases and the J gene lost 6 bases, with 14 bases spanning the gap. The germline V gene has CDR1 LNHDA and CDR2 SQIVND (reference sequence). The CDR3 sequence: CASSIRLAHVNEQFF. In DNA form, the CDR3 reads TGTGCCAGTAGTATAAGGCTAGCGCATGTCAATGAGCAGTTCTTC.

This rearrangement joins TRBV7-9 to TRBJ2-2, with a possible D match to TRBD1 (5 bases). The CDR3 sequence is 16 residues long. Trimming took off 2 bases at V and 0 bases at J, with 10 bases between the two ends. Germline values: CDR1 SEHNR, CDR2 FQNEAQ (reference sequence). The CDR3 spells CASSLQETANTGELFF. In DNA, the CDR3 is TGTGCCAGCAGCTTACAGGAGACAGCGAACACCGGGGAGCTGTTTTTT.

The rearrangement links TRBV6-5 to TRBJ2-1, with D possibly being TRBD1 (5 bases). The CDR3 contains 13 residues. Germline CDR1 reads MNHEY; CDR2 reads SVGAGI. V lost 4 bases and J lost 4, with 8 bases in between. Here the CDR3 reads CASSSTGYNEQFF. CDR3 nucleotide sequence: TGTGCCAGCAGTTCCACAGGTTACAATGAGCAGTTCTTC.

The chain is built from TRBV6-1 and TRBJ1-4; D unresolved. CDR1 is MNHNS and CDR2 is SASEGT in the germline V gene. Trimming pared 4 bases from V and 7 bases from J, leaving 16 bases between. The CDR3 is 15 amino acids. DNA for the CDR3: TGTGCCAGCAGTGGCGAGAGTATGGCGACTGAAAAACTGTTTTTT. This sequence encodes CASSGESMATEKLFF.

In this sample, this clone turned up once. This is likely a read error, given that the CDR3 carries no conserved phenylalanine or tryptophan at its end. The limits of the CDR3 on the DNA are not certain, so only TCRdb's listed CDR3 is given. This chain uses TRBV6-5 with TRBJ1-2; whether TRBD1, the table's D call, matches the DNA was not checked. The CDR3 numbers 13 amino acids, ends counted. Per germline, CDR1 MNHEY and CDR2 SVGAGI. CDR3 region: CASSNAGQGKFIV.

This chain uses TRBV18 with TRBJ1-3, with 7 bases identical to TRBD1. The J segment lost 1 base and the V segment lost 8 bases, leaving 8 bases of the junction unmatched. Germline CDR1 reads KGHSH; CDR2 reads LQKENI. The CDR3 sequence is 15 residues long. The CDR3 here is CASRRMTGSGNTIYF. In DNA form, the CDR3 reads TGTGCCAGCAGGCGAATGACAGGGTCTGGAAACACCATATATTTT.

Here the CDR3 reads CASTPTSGSGTGELFF. The CDR3 DNA sequence: TGTGCCAGCACCCCTACTAGCGGGAGTGGGACCGGGGAGCTGTTTTTT. The rearrangement links TRBV9 to TRBJ2-2; TRBD2 matches at 11 bases. V lost 6 bases and J lost 5; bases outside the gene matches: 9. CDR3 length: 16 amino acids. From germline, CDR1 is SGDLS and CDR2 YYNGEE.

This rearrangement joins TRBV5-5 to TRBJ2-5; D assignment may be TRBD1 or TRBD2 (5 bases each). Trimming shortened V by 2 bases and J by 5 bases, and 13 bases separated the two germline ends. The CDR3 consists of 14 residues. Per the germline V gene, CDR1 is SGHKS and CDR2 is YYEKEE (reference sequence). Here the CDR3 reads CASSFTGPLETQYF. CDR3 in DNA: TGTGCCAGCAGCTTTACGGGGCCGCTGGAGACCCAGTACTTC.

The genes are TRBV30 and TRBJ1-3, with no clear D. Germline V gene sequence: CDR1 GTSNPN, CDR2 SVGIG (reference sequence). This CDR3 is built from 13 residues. V was trimmed by 0 bases and J by 8 bases, leaving 11 bases between them. The CDR3 loop is CAWSVRVRDTIYF. CDR3 coding DNA: TGTGCCTGGAGTGTACGGGTCCGTGACACCATATATTTT.

The V call is TRBV4-3, the J call TRBJ2-2; D may be TRBD2 (5 bases). Trimming cost V 1 base and J 5 bases, with 20 bases left between them. Germline CDR1 LGHNA, CDR2 YSLEER. The CDR3 totals 18 residues. DNA for the CDR3: TGCGCCAGCAGCCAAGGAATACCACGGGGAACGGGGACCGGGGAGCTGTTTTTT. Its translation: CASSQGIPRGTGTGELFF.

This chain joins TRBV2 and TRBJ2-1; tentatively, D is TRBD1 (5 bases). Per the germline V gene, CDR1 is SNHLY and CDR2 is FYNNEI. The CDR3 sequence is 20 residues long. Trimming shortened V by 3 bases and J by 1 base, and 25 bases separated the two germline ends. The DNA of the CDR3 is TGTGCCAGCAGTGAGATGGGGCCTGAAGTCGTCTCGAGGTCCTACAATGAGCAGTTCTTC. This sequence encodes CASSEMGPEVVSRSYNEQFF.

The genes are TRBV6-5 and TRBJ2-1; D unresolved. CDR1 is MNHEY, CDR2 SVGAGI, per germline. Trimming pared 5 bases from V and 7 bases from J, leaving 9 bases between. The CDR3 extends over 12 amino acids. The CDR3: CASSPAGNEQFF. CDR3 DNA: TGTGCCAGCAGTCCCGCCGGGAATGAGCAGTTCTTC.

This clone appeared many times. The chain combines TRBV29-1 with TRBJ2-7; D is undetermined. With 2 bases removed from V and 5 bases from J, the gap between germline ends came to 13 bases. CDR3 length: 13 residues. Germline values: CDR1 SQVTM, CDR2 ANQGSEA. The CDR3: CSVESRSENEQYF. For the CDR3, the DNA is TGCAGCGTTGAAAGCCGAAGCGAGAACGAGCAGTACTTC.

The gene calls are TRBV7-9 and TRBJ2-2, with D unclear. CDR1 and CDR2 (germline): SEHNR, FQNEAQ (reference sequence). V was trimmed by 1 base and J by 0 bases, leaving 6 bases between them. This CDR3 comprises 15 residues. The CDR3 protein is CASSLGHANTGELFF. As DNA, the CDR3 is TGTGCCAGCAGCTTAGGTCACGCGAACACCGGGGAGCTGTTTTTT.

The genes are TRBV2 and TRBJ2-5; D remains unclear. This CDR3 region has 13 residues. Trimming took off 7 bases at V and 5 bases at J, with 14 bases between the two ends. Germline V CDR1 and CDR2: SNHLY, FYNNEI. CDR3 coding DNA: TGTGCCAGCACTTATCTGGTCGGGGAGACCCAGTACTTC. Translating gives CASTYLVGETQYF.

The chain joins TRBV29-1 to TRBJ2-5; a weak D match, TRBD2 (6 bases). This CDR3 is built from 13 residues. Trimming took off 2 bases at V and 7 bases at J, with 14 bases between the two ends. CDR1 and CDR2 from the germline V gene are SQVTM and ANQGSEA. The CDR3, as DNA: TGCAGCGTTGAACGGGGCTCCGGGGGGACCCAGTACTTC. It codes for CSVERGSGGTQYF.

This clone was seen just once. V usage is TRBV14 and J usage is TRBJ2-3; 9 nucleotides agree with TRBD2. Germline trimming cut 0 bases from V and 0 bases from J; bases unmatched to any gene: 7. The CDR3 contains 18 residues. Germline CDR1 reads SGHDN; CDR2 reads FVKESK. The CDR3 DNA is TGTGCCAGCAGCCAAGATTGGGCTAGCGGGATTAGCACAGATACGCAGTATTTT. This encodes CASSQDWASGISTDTQYF. The full variable domain, in which reference TRBV14 and TRBJ2-3 provide the parts outside the CDR3, is EAGVTQFPSHSVIEKGQTVTLRCDPISGHDNLYWYRRVMGKEIKFLLHFVKESKQDESGMPNNRFLAERTGGTYSTLKVQPAELEDSGVYFCASSQDWASGISTDTQYFGPGTRLTVL.

This chain joins TRBV5-4 and TRBJ2-7, with 9 positions matching TRBD1. After removal of 3 bases from V and 5 bases from J, the junction contained 12 bases not matched to a gene. Germline V CDR1 and CDR2: SGHNT, YYREEE (reference sequence). The CDR3 contains 16 residues. This CDR3 is CASSSWWDREKDEQYF. CDR3 bases: TGTGCCAGCAGCTCATGGTGGGACAGGGAGAAAGACGAGCAGTACTTC.

The chain joins TRBV2 to TRBJ2-6; no reliable D call. CDR3 length: 15 residues. Deletions cut 5 bases from V and 1 base from J, with 9 bases between. The germline V gene encodes CDR1 SNHLY and CDR2 FYNNEI. The CDR3 reads CASSKPVSGANVLTF. The CDR3 DNA is TGTGCCAGCAGTAAGCCAGTGTCTGGGGCCAACGTCCTGACTTTC.

Comments on this clone: The sample carries other DNA sequences with the same CDR3. This rearrangement joins TRBV27 to TRBJ2-6; no clear D. V lost 0 bases and J lost 4, with 4 bases in between. The CDR3 contains 14 residues. Germline V lookup: CDR1 MNHEY, CDR2 SMNVEV (reference sequence). CDR3 sequence: CASSLSPGANVLTF. The CDR3 DNA sequence: TGTGCCAGCAGTTTATCCCCGGGGGCCAACGTCCTGACTTTC.

The rearrangement uses TRBV28 and TRBJ1-2; D is ambiguous. In germline, CDR1 is MDHEN, CDR2 SYDVKM. CDR3 length equals 13 residues. Trimming left V 7 bases short and J 2 bases short, with 11 bases between. CDR3 in amino acids: CASNPLFNYGYTF. The CDR3 DNA reads as TGTGCCAGCAATCCCCTATTCAACTATGGCTACACCTTC.

The V call is TRBV11-2, the J call TRBJ1-3, with D perhaps matching TRBD1 (5 bases). This CDR3 has 16 residues. Trimming cost V 1 base and J 0 bases, with 10 bases left between them. The germline gives CDR1 SGHAT, CDR2 FQNNGV. CDR3 loop: CASSLGLGPSGNTIYF. In DNA form, the CDR3 reads TGTGCCAGCAGCTTAGGGCTGGGACCCTCTGGAAACACCATATATTTT. Full variable domain (missing parts from reference TRBV11-2 and TRBJ1-3): EAGVAQSPRYKIIEKRQSVAFWCNPISGHATLYWYQQILGQGPKLLIQFQNNGVVDDSQLPKDRFSAERLKGVDSTLKIQPAKLEDSAVYLCASSLGLGPSGNTIYFGEGSWLTVV.

The chain has TRBV5-1 and TRBJ1-1, with 7 bases fitting TRBD1. CDR1 and CDR2 (germline): SGHRS, YFSETQ. This CDR3 has 14 amino acids. V lost 4 bases and J lost 5; bases outside the gene matches: 8. CDR3 coding DNA: TGCGCCAGCAGCAAAAGACAGGGAGGTACTGAAGCTTTCTTT. Protein: CASSKRQGGTEAFF.

This sequence joins TRBV5-4 and TRBJ2-3; D call uncertain. Trimming removed 7 bases at V and 1 base at J, with 10 bases between. Germline values: CDR1 SGHNT, CDR2 YYREEE (reference sequence). The length of the CDR3 is 13 residues. The chain's CDR3 is CASESSGTDTQYF. In nucleotides, the CDR3 is TGTGCCAGCGAGTCGAGCGGCACAGATACGCAGTATTTT. The full variable domain, with the rest looked up from reference TRBV5-4 and TRBJ2-3, is ETGVTQSPTHLIKTRGQQVTLRCSSQSGHNTVSWYQQALGQGPQFIFQYYREEENGRGNFPPRFSGLQFPNYSSELNVNALELDDSALYLCASESSGTDTQYFGPGTRLTVL.

CDR3 protein: CASSPGTSVVEQFF. DNA of the CDR3: TGTGCCAGCTCACCCGGGACTAGCGTAGTTGAGCAGTTCTTC. The rearrangement uses TRBV18 and TRBJ2-1; 10 bases agree with TRBD2. The V gene end was trimmed by 3 bases and the J gene end by 9 bases; junction bases not matched to a gene: 5. Germline V gives CDR1 KGHSH, CDR2 LQKENI. This CDR3 is 14 amino acids long.

This chain connects TRBV28 to TRBJ1-1; D is perhaps TRBD1 (5 bases). Looked up from germline, CDR1 is MDHEN and CDR2 is SYDVKM. Trimming removed 6 bases at V and 0 bases at J, with 8 bases between. This CDR3 contains 13 residues. The CDR3: CASSKGMNTEAFF. The DNA for the CDR3 is TGTGCCAGCAGCAAGGGGATGAACACTGAAGCTTTCTTT.

Many counts were recorded for this clone. Other DNA sequences of this sample code for an identical CDR3. This rearrangement joins TRBV19 to TRBJ2-7; maybe TRBD2 (6 bases). Germline V lookup: CDR1 LNHDA, CDR2 SQIVND (reference sequence). Trimming removed 3 bases from V and 4 bases from J, with 7 bases in between. CDR3 length: 12 amino acids. CDR3 DNA: TGTGCCAGTAGTATCGGGAGTTACGAGCAGTACTTC. It translates to CASSIGSYEQYF. Together with reference TRBV19 and TRBJ2-7, the CDR3 gives the full variable domain: DGGITQSPKYLFRKEGQNVTLSCEQNLNHDAMYWYRQDPGQGLRLIYYSQIVNDFQKGDIAEGYSVSREKKESFPLTVTSAQKNPTAFYLCASSIGSYEQYFGPGTRLTVT.

This rearrangement joins TRBV28 to TRBJ2-4; 12 nucleotides match TRBD1. V lost 4 bases to trimming and J lost 2 bases; unmatched junction nucleotides: 12. CDR1 is MDHEN and CDR2 is SYDVKM in the germline V gene. CDR3 length: 19 residues. The CDR3: CASSSQGQGAHGSKNIQYF. CDR3 in DNA: TGTGCCAGCAGTTCCCAGGGACAGGGGGCGCATGGATCCAAAAACATTCAGTACTTC. Full variable domain (remainder filled in from reference TRBV28 and TRBJ2-4): DVKVTQSSRYLVKRTGEKVFLECVQDMDHENMFWYRQDPGLGLRLIYFSYDVKMKEKGDIPEGYSVSREKKERFSLILESASTNQTSMYLCASSSQGQGAHGSKNIQYFGAGTRLSVL.